The T cell receptor (beta chain) described here comes from a study of PD-L1 blockade in urothelial cancer. Across the whole study: Blood samples had a median of around 150,000 T cells.

Spike-ins of synthetic TCR analog templates went into each PCR. The protocol was immunoSEQ multiplex PCR, while the TCRdb copy is restricted to in-frame clones and leaves out a portion. The sample has 20,000 to 25,000 clones, around 91% seen once. Findings and caveats of the study: The study found that durable-benefit patients expanded tumor-associated blood clones more at 3 weeks.

Sample numbers ranged from 1 to 8 per patient, encompassing pretreatment and on-treatment collections. V lost 5 bases and J lost 2, with 19 bases in between. The germline gives CDR1 LNHDA, CDR2 SQIVND (reference sequence). The CDR3 runs 17 residues. As for this clone: Antigen: not known.

The TCR was taken from a woman aged 55-69 years with urothelial cancer. The chain employs TRBV19 and TRBJ2-4; possible D gene TRBD2, 5 bases. This material consisted of PBMCs, taken around atezolizumab (anti-PD-L1) treatment. CDR3 protein: CASSSPTGRITKNIQYF. CDR3 bases: TGTGCCAGTAGTTCCCCCACGGGGAGAATTACCAAAAACATTCAGTACTTC. The entire variable domain, with the rest obtained from reference TRBV19 and TRBJ2-4, is as follows: DGGITQSPKYLFRKEGQNVTLSCEQNLNHDAMYWYRQDPGQGLRLIYYSQIVNDFQKGDIAEGYSVSREKKESFPLTVTSAQKNPTAFYLCASSSPTGRITKNIQYFGAGTRLSVL.